This is a list of T cell receptor beta chains from one sample in a study of blood T cell repertoires in COVID-19. Data came from immunoSEQ multiplex PCR; TCRdb stores just in-frame clones and leaves some out. The repertoire holds roughly 220,000 clones, with about 88% as singletons. Sequencing was carried out using peripheral blood. The receptors come from a woman aged 50 to 60 with COVID-19, enrolled during active disease. The CDR3 runs from the conserved cysteine through the conserved F or W. The D gene is left open where the match is weak. Expanded clones are given a class, and other clones once, few, many or no size at all.

d_call: .
clone_size: few
v_call: TRBV18
j_call: TRBJ1-3
cdr3_nt: TGTGCCAGCTCACCACCTGTAGGAAACACCATATATTTT
cdr3_aa: CASSPPVGNTIYF

d_call: .
clone_size: few
v_call: TRBV25-1
j_call: TRBJ2-6
cdr3_nt: TGTGCCAAGGTAGGGGAACTTTCTGGGGCCAACGTCCTGACTTTC
cdr3_aa: CAKVGELSGANVLTF

d_call: .
clone_size: .
v_call: TRBV28
j_call: TRBJ1-2
cdr3_nt: TGTGCCAGCAGTACCTTACACAAAACTAACTATGGCTACACCTTC
cdr3_aa: CASSTLHKTNYGYTF

d_call: .
clone_size: .
v_call: TRBV9
j_call: TRBJ1-1
cdr3_nt: TGTGCCAGCAGCGTAGATGGCAGGGCCGGTCGGGCTTTCTTT
cdr3_aa: CASSVDGRAGRAFF

d_call: TRBD1
clone_size: .
v_call: TRBV5-4
j_call: TRBJ1-4
cdr3_nt: TGTGCCAGCAGCCTCCGGGACAGGGACGAAAAACTGTTTTTT
cdr3_aa: CASSLRDRDEKLFF

d_call: .
clone_size: .
v_call: TRBV4-3
j_call: TRBJ1-2
cdr3_nt: TGCGCCAGCAGCCAAGACAGGGCAGGCGGCTACACCTTC
cdr3_aa: CASSQDRAGGYTF

d_call: TRBD1
clone_size: once
v_call: TRBV6-6
j_call: TRBJ1-1
cdr3_nt: TGTGCCAGCAAGAGAACAGGGGACACTGAAGCTTTCTTT
cdr3_aa: CASKRTGDTEAFF

d_call: .
clone_size: .
v_call: TRBV19
j_call: TRBJ1-1
cdr3_nt: TGTGCCAGTAGCAAACAGGGAACGAGAGAAGCTTTCTTT
cdr3_aa: CASSKQGTREAFF

d_call: TRBD2
clone_size: once
v_call: TRBV7-3
j_call: TRBJ2-1
cdr3_nt: TGTGCCACCTCCCTAGCGGGGGGGCTCAGTGAGCAGTTCTTC
cdr3_aa: CATSLAGGLSEQFF

d_call: TRBD1
clone_size: .
v_call: TRBV5-6
j_call: TRBJ1-1
cdr3_nt: TGTGCCAGCAGCCGACCTTCGCTAAGGGGGCACACTGAAGCTTTCTTT
cdr3_aa: CASSRPSLRGHTEAFF

d_call: TRBD1
clone_size: .
v_call: TRBV6-2/TRBV6-3
j_call: TRBJ2-2
cdr3_nt: TGTGCCAGCAGCCGGACAGGGGCCGACACCGGGGAGCTGTTTTTT
cdr3_aa: CASSRTGADTGELFF

d_call: TRBD1
clone_size: .
v_call: TRBV5-1
j_call: TRBJ1-5
cdr3_nt: TGCGCCAGCAGCTTATACGGACAGGAGAATCAGCCCCAGCATTTT
cdr3_aa: CASSLYGQENQPQHF

d_call: .
clone_size: .
v_call: TRBV7-3
j_call: TRBJ1-4
cdr3_nt: TGTGCCAGCAGCTTGACTGGACGGGACTTTAATGAAAAACTGTTTTTT
cdr3_aa: CASSLTGRDFNEKLFF

d_call: .
clone_size: .
v_call: TRBV4-1
j_call: TRBJ2-7
cdr3_nt: TGCGCCAGCAGCCAAGAGGGCAGTATAAGCTCCTACGAGCAGTACTTC
cdr3_aa: CASSQEGSISSYEQYF

d_call: .
clone_size: .
v_call: TRBV2
j_call: TRBJ2-3
cdr3_nt: TGTGCCAGCAGGTGGTGGGGGCGCGACACAGATACGCAGTATTTT
cdr3_aa: CASRWWGRDTDTQYF

d_call: TRBD1
clone_size: .
v_call: TRBV24-1
j_call: TRBJ2-7
cdr3_nt: TGTGCCACAGAAGGGACCGGGACAGGGGGCTTCTACGAGCAGTACTTC
cdr3_aa: CATEGTGTGGFYEQYF

d_call: .
clone_size: .
v_call: TRBV27
j_call: TRBJ1-1
cdr3_nt: TGTGCCAGCAGTACCGGGGGGGAAGCTTTCTTT
cdr3_aa: CASSTGGEAFF

d_call: .
clone_size: .
v_call: TRBV19
j_call: TRBJ1-5
cdr3_nt: TGTGCCAGTAGTATCAGGGGTTCGGGCAATCAGCCCCAGCATTTT
cdr3_aa: CASSIRGSGNQPQHF

d_call: .
clone_size: .
v_call: TRBV11-3
j_call: TRBJ2-5
cdr3_nt: TGTGCCAGCAGCTCGGGCCAGGGGCCGATCCGCACCCAGTACTTC
cdr3_aa: CASSSGQGPIRTQYF

d_call: .
clone_size: .
v_call: TRBV14
j_call: TRBJ2-2
cdr3_nt: TGTGCCAGCAGCGCCGATGACCCCGGGGAACACCGGGGAGCTGTTTTT
cdr3_aa: CASSADDPGEHRGAVF

d_call: .
clone_size: .
v_call: TRBV6-6
j_call: TRBJ1-2
cdr3_nt: TGTGCCAGCAGTTACGATGCAGGCGAGTGGAGCTACACCTTC
cdr3_aa: CASSYDAGEWSYTF

d_call: .
clone_size: .
v_call: TRBV5-1
j_call: TRBJ2-5
cdr3_nt: TGCGCCAGCAGCTCCTCTGGGGGCTGGCAAGAGACCCAGTACTTC
cdr3_aa: CASSSSGGWQETQYF

d_call: TRBD1
clone_size: .
v_call: TRBV11-3
j_call: TRBJ2-5
cdr3_nt: TGTGCCAGCAGCCGACAGGGGGCGGGGGAGACCCAGTACTTC
cdr3_aa: CASSRQGAGETQYF

d_call: TRBD2
clone_size: .
v_call: TRBV6-2/TRBV6-3
j_call: TRBJ2-1
cdr3_nt: TGTGCCAGCAGTTCGATACTAGCGGGGACCCTTAACAATGAGCAGTTCTTC
cdr3_aa: CASSSILAGTLNNEQFF